The 11 T cell receptor beta chains in this list originate from one sample, sequenced in a study of blood T cell repertoires in COVID-19. This table comes from immunoSEQ multiplex PCR, and its TCRdb copy is limited to in-frame clones, with some not included. Of about 160,000 clones in the sample, less than 85% were seen once. Specimen: peripheral blood. These receptors were obtained from an elderly woman with active or convalescent COVID-19.

V gene TRBV5-1 combines with J gene TRBJ2-1; D is perhaps TRBD2 (6 bases). V gave up 5 bases and J gave up 5 bases, with 14 bases separating them. This CDR3 has 14 residues. Per germline, CDR1 SGHRS and CDR2 YFSETQ. In DNA, the CDR3 is TGCGCCAGCAGGGCTGCGGGATCCCACAATGAGCAGTTCTTC. It specifies CASRAAGSHNEQFF. The full variable domain, with the rest looked up from reference TRBV5-1 and TRBJ2-1, is KAGVTQTPRYLIKTRGQQVTLSCSPISGHRSVSWYQQTPGQGLQFLFEYFSETQRNKGNFPGRFSGRQFSNSRSEMNVSTLELGDSALYLCASRAAGSHNEQFFGPGTRLTVL.

This chain uses TRBV5-1 with TRBJ1-2; unclear D gene. Trimming took off 0 bases at V and 0 bases at J, with 6 bases between the two ends. CDR1 and CDR2 from the germline V gene are SGHRS and YFSETQ. This CDR3 is built from 14 residues. The CDR3 DNA sequence: TGCGCCAGCAGCTTGGACAGACCTAACTATGGCTACACCTTC. This gives the protein CASSLDRPNYGYTF.

The genes are TRBV7-6 and TRBJ1-3, with TRBD1 as a possible D gene (5 bases). The CDR3 consists of 16 residues. Germline V CDR1 and CDR2: SGHVS, FNYEAQ. V was clipped by 2 bases and J by 2 bases, with 13 bases between them. This chain's CDR3 is CASSLLQGPPGNTIYF. The CDR3 nucleotides are TGTGCCAGCAGCTTACTCCAGGGCCCTCCTGGAAACACCATATATTTT.

The chain carries TRBV30 and TRBJ2-7; D is perhaps TRBD2 (5 bases). The CDR3 has 13 amino acids. Per germline, CDR1 GTSNPN and CDR2 SVGIG (reference sequence). V was trimmed by 3 bases and J by 5 bases, leaving 14 bases between them. The CDR3 sequence: CAWSQDREHEQYF. CDR3 nucleotides: TGTGCCTGGAGCCAGGATCGGGAACACGAGCAGTACTTC.

This clone was detected once. This rearrangement joins TRBV9 to TRBJ1-2; no clear D. V was cut by 0 bases and J by 3 bases, with 12 bases left in between. CDR1 and CDR2 from the germline V gene are SGDLS and YYNGEE. The CDR3 runs to 15 residues. CDR3 DNA sequence: TGTGCCAGCAGCGTAGTAGCGGGGTCCCACTATGGCTACACCTTC. Translating it yields CASSVVAGSHYGYTF.

This clone was seen once. The chain links TRBV29-1 to TRBJ2-7; D is perhaps TRBD1 (5 bases). The length of the CDR3 is 13 residues. The V end was cut by 3 bases, the J end by 5 bases, with 14 bases between. The V gene's germline CDR1 is SQVTM and CDR2 ANQGSEA. The CDR3 region has the DNA TGCAGCGTTGAGAGGCAGGGTGTCCACGAGCAGTACTTC. It translates to CSVERQGVHEQYF.

The chain is built from TRBV7-9 and TRBJ2-3; D possibly corresponds to TRBD2 (6 bases). V lost 4 bases and J 2 bases, leaving 10 bases between the germline ends. The CDR3 extends over 14 amino acids. CDR1 is SEHNR, CDR2 FQNEAQ, per germline (reference sequence). CDR3 DNA: TGTGCCAGCAGCTATTTGGACTACACAGATACGCAGTATTTT. Protein sequence: CASSYLDYTDTQYF.

The V gene is TRBV19, the J gene TRBJ2-1; D gene unclear. V lost 0 bases and J lost 0, with 9 bases in between. The CDR3 consists of 16 residues. Germline CDR1 and CDR2: LNHDA and SQIVND (reference sequence). The CDR3 protein is CASSIDRVVSYNEQFF. CDR3 bases: TGTGCCAGTAGTATAGATCGGGTGGTCTCCTACAATGAGCAGTTCTTC.

The table lists this clone with a few counts. The chain couples TRBV6-6 to TRBJ1-5; D gene uncertain. Looked up from germline, CDR1 is MNHNY and CDR2 is SVGAGI (reference sequence). The CDR3 sequence is 13 residues long. V lost 7 bases and J lost 4, with 11 bases in between. The CDR3 DNA sequence: TGTGCCAGCACCCTTACATCGAATCAGCCCCAGCATTTT. This sequence encodes CASTLTSNQPQHF.

In DNA form, the CDR3 reads TGTGCCAGCAGCTTAGTGGCTAGCGGGAGTTACGAGCAGTACTTC. Protein: CASSLVASGSYEQYF. The chain links TRBV7-2 to TRBJ2-7; 10 positions match TRBD2. Trimming removed 1 base from V and 4 bases from J; junction bases left unmatched: 4. CDR3 size: 15 residues. Germline V lookup: CDR1 SGHTA, CDR2 FQGNSA.

The gene calls are TRBV9 and TRBJ1-2; TRBD1 matches 9 bases. Germline assignment: CDR1 SGDLS and CDR2 YYNGEE. J was trimmed by 0 bases and V by 0 bases; bases with no gene match: 0. This CDR3 contains 15 residues. CDR3 loop: CASSVGQGANYGYTF. CDR3 DNA: TGTGCCAGCAGCGTAGGACAGGGGGCTAACTATGGCTACACCTTC.